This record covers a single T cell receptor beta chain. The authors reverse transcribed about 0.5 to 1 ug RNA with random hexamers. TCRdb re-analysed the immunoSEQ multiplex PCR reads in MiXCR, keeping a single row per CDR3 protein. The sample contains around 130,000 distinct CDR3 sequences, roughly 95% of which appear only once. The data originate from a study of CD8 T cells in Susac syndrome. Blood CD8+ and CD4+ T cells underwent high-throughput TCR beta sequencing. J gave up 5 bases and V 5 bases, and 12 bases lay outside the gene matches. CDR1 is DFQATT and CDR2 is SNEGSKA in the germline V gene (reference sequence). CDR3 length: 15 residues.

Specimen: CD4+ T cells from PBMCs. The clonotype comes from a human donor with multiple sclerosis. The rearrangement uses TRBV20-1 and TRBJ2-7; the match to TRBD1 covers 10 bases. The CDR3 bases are TGCAGTGCTCCTCCTACGGGACAGGGGATCGACGAGCAGTACTTC. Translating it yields CSAPPTGQGIDEQYF.